This T cell receptor beta chain was sequenced in a study of CD8 T cells in ankylosing spondylitis. Broader study findings: Within ankylosing spondylitis blood, a TCR beta motif made up of eight highly homologous variants appeared to be characteristic.

The CDR3 is 12 residues long. Germline CDR1 and CDR2: MDHEN and SYDVKM. Trimming stripped 6 bases from V and 4 bases from J, with 8 bases between. Preparation of TCR beta libraries was done by quantitative 5'-RACE with molecular barcodes. Each CDR3 protein gets one entry after TCRdb re-called the 5' RACE reads with MiXCR. This table holds just over 350,000 distinct CDR3 sequences, 20% found once. This clonotype was counted between two and nine times. Its antigen is unidentified. The V call is TRBV28, the J call TRBJ2-3; unclear D gene. Sequences were obtained from blood, either unsorted or a sorted T cell fraction (not recorded which). This TCR came from a male donor with ankylosing spondylitis or in good health (not recorded which). The CDR3 region is CASRPHADTQYF. In nucleotides, the CDR3 is TGTGCCAGCAGGCCCCACGCAGATACGCAGTATTTT. Supplemented by reference TRBV28 and TRBJ2-3, the full variable domain reads DVKVTQSSRYLVKRTGEKVFLECVQDMDHENMFWYRQDPGLGLRLIYFSYDVKMKEKGDIPEGYSVSREKKERFSLILESASTNQTSMYLCASRPHADTQYFGPGTRLTVL.